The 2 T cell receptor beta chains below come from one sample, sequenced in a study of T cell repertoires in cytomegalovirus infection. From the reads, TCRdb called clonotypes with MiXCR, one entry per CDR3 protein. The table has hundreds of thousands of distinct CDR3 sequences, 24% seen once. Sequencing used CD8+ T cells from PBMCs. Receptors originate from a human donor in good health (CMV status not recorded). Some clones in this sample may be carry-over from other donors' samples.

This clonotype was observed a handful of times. CDR3 nucleotides: TGTGCCAGCAGTTTTGTGGAGGGCAACGAGCAGTACTTC. It specifies CASSFVEGNEQYF. The chain combines TRBV28 with TRBJ2-7; D is possibly TRBD2 (6 bases). The CDR3 has 13 residues. CDR1 is MDHEN and CDR2 is SYDVKM in the germline V gene. Deletions cut 3 bases from V and 5 bases from J, with 11 bases between.

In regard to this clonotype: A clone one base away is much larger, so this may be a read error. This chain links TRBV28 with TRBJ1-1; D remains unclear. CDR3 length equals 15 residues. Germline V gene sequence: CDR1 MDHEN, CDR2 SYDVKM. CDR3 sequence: CASSLFGEPNTKAFF. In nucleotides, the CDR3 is TGTGCCAGCAGTTTGTTTGGGGAGCCGAACACTAAAGCTTTCTTT. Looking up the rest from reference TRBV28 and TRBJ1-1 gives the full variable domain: DVKVTQSSRYLVKRTGEKVFLECVQDMDHENMFWYRQDPGLGLRLIYFSYDVKMKEKGDIPEGYSVSREKKERFSLILESASTNQTSMYLCASSLFGEPNTKAFFGQGTRLTVV.